Sequencing of this T cell receptor (beta chain) was carried out in a study of T cells in women clearing cervical HPV infection. The data were produced by immunoSEQ multiplex PCR, yet TCRdb's version contains in-frame clones alone and is incomplete. This sample carries roughly 12,000 clones, with less than 25% going to the ten biggest clones. This CDR3 contains 15 residues. CDR1 is MNHNS, CDR2 SASEGT, per germline. V trimming: 1 base; J trimming: 4 bases; junction bases outside the gene matches: 3. Study-level findings and limits: CIN3+ cases had significantly higher TCR repertoire richness than controls, but evenness did not differ.

On this clone: No antigen is known for it. The CDR3 end lies 3 residues beyond the end of the read and is filled in from the germline J gene.

The specimen sequenced was blood buffy coat. This clonotype was sampled from a woman aged 18-70 years with a cervical HPV16 infection that either progressed to CIN3+ or cleared (not recorded which). The V and J genes are TRBV6-1 and TRBJ2-5; TRBD2 matches at 10 bases. CDR3 in amino acids: CASSEGSGGAETQYF. CDR3 DNA, as far as it was read: TGTGCCAGCAGTGAAGGGAGCGGGGGGGCAGAGACC.